Included here is one T cell receptor (beta chain) sequence, with context. What this receptor recognizes is not known. No per-base quality is available; no much larger clone lies one base away. In the paper's terms, the treatment or condition label means: 15 to 20 received Ad26.COV2.S at low or high dose, single or two shots; roughly 5 received placebo; per-sample allocation not given. Repertoires of vaccine and placebo recipients were sequenced from samples taken on day 63 after the first injection. In Cohort 1b, fewer than 30 adults aged 18-55 years were enrolled at a single site in Boston, USA, between 29 July and 7 August 2020. Ad26.COV2.S consisted of a replication-incompetent adenovirus type 26 vector by which a prefusion-stabilized SARS-CoV-2 spike protein from the original Wuhan strain was expressed. V is clipped by 0 bases and J by 11 bases, and the sequence between their germline boundaries is 13 bases long. CDR1 and CDR2, looked up from the germline V gene, are LGHNA and YSLEER. Its CDR3 holds 13 amino acids, cysteine through phenylalanine. The read is trimmed to its CDR3 DNA, 39 bases read in frame from base 1.

The entry originates in a study of Ad26.COV2.S vaccination and SARS-CoV-2 variants (dated by TCRdb to about 2021). As for the study more broadly: Vaccine-arm donors were drawn from COV1001, a multicentre, randomized, double-blind, placebo-controlled phase I-IIa trial of Ad26.COV2.S in healthy adults. TCRbeta repertoire sequencing was used to assess the specificity and breadth of SARS-CoV-2-reactive T cell receptors after Ad26.COV2.S vaccination. Dosing of Ad26.COV2.S was intramuscular, at either 5x10^10 or 1x10^11 viral particles, delivered as one shot or as two shots spaced 56 days apart. The TCR-sequenced set comprised around 30 samples: approximately 20 Ad26.COV2.S vaccine recipients, 5 placebo recipients and 8 SARS-CoV-2 convalescent individuals. Trial participants were randomized into five groups of five: low-dose or high-dose Ad26.COV2.S given once or twice, or placebo on both occasions. Throughout the experiments and outcome assessment, investigators stayed blinded to trial group allocation.

TCRbeta CDR3 regions were sequenced with the immunoSEQ Assay. After extraction, genomic DNA underwent amplification by bias-controlled multiplex PCR, followed by high-throughput sequencing. In the authors' own workflow: To quantify the absolute abundance of every unique TCRbeta CDR3 region, sequences were collapsed and filtered. Usable DNA was measured by amplifying reference genes present in all nucleated cells, and TCRbeta template counts were normalized to that usable DNA to estimate T cell fraction. Repertoire TCRs were annotated as SARS-CoV-2-specific when V gene, CDR3 amino acid sequence and J gene were exactly matched to a known reactive TCR set. The reference SARS-CoV-2 TCR set was derived from MIRA and filtered for enrichment in COVID-19-positive ImmuneCODE repertoires, a step that removed public or cross-reactive TCRs. Based on the MIRA antigens, annotated TCRs were further analysed at the level of specific ORF or position within ORF. Breadth was defined as the number of annotated unique rearrangements divided by the total number of unique productive rearrangements, and depth was defined as the summed frequency of the annotated unique rearrangements. Two-sided Wilcoxon rank-sum tests were applied when comparing TCR breadth between groups. TCRdb re-hosts the immuneACCESS table, in-frame sequences only. Its copies lack some clones; in the studies checked, an unresolved V gene accounts for under half of them, and the cause for the rest is not known. V, J and clone size are taken as reported in that table, and D and trimming were inferred from the DNA itself. The sample data list approximately 360,000 clones, and about four fifths of these were observed just once. The ten biggest clones cover approximately 7% of the sample.

General findings and caveats noted by the study authors: Compared with placebo recipients, Ad26.COV2.S recipients showed higher spike-specific TCR breadth (P = 0.0014). The study lacked the statistical power to compare responses across vaccine doses or regimens. Non-spike TCR breadth was comparable between vaccine and placebo recipients, consistent with the vaccine containing only spike. According to the authors, total T cell responses may have been underestimated by the TCR breadth and depth analyses. After vaccination, substantial breadth of spike-specific CD8+ and CD4+ T cell responses was reported.

Sequencing was performed on peripheral blood, taken in a trial of Ad26.COV2.S vaccine versus placebo. This sequence was found in a person aged 18-65 years who received the Ad26.COV2.S COVID-19 vaccine or a placebo. The chain was built from TRBV4-3 and TRBJ1-1; confidence is insufficient to name the D gene. The DNA sequence follows: TGCGCCAGCAGCCAAGATCTCTCCCGGCGGGCTTTCTTT. Translated, this gives CASSQDLSRRAFF.